The entry below gives a single T cell receptor (beta chain) sequence along with its context. This CDR3 has 17 amino acids. V shed 4 bases and J 1 base; nucleotides not matched to a gene: 6. Germline V gene lookup returns CDR1 SGHNT and CDR2 YYREEE (reference sequence). This entry belongs to a study of blood T cell repertoires in COVID-19. Here immunoSEQ multiplex PCR was the method, and the copy in TCRdb shows in-frame clones only, minus some. The repertoire holds about 190,000 clones, around nine tenths seen once, with 4% to 5.5% in the top ten. The clonotype was recovered from a human donor in a cohort sampled during active COVID-19. The genes are TRBV5-4 and TRBJ2-5; 14 positions agree with TRBD2. Specimen: peripheral blood. The CDR3 region has the DNA TGTGCCAGCAGCCAGGGACTAGCGGGGGCCCGCCAAGAGACCCAGTACTTC. Translated: CASSQGLAGARQETQYF. The full variable domain, in which reference TRBV5-4 and TRBJ2-5 provide the parts outside the CDR3, is ETGVTQSPTHLIKTRGQQVTLRCSSQSGHNTVSWYQQALGQGPQFIFQYYREEENGRGNFPPRFSGLQFPNYSSELNVNALELDDSALYLCASSQGLAGARQETQYFGPGTRLLVL.